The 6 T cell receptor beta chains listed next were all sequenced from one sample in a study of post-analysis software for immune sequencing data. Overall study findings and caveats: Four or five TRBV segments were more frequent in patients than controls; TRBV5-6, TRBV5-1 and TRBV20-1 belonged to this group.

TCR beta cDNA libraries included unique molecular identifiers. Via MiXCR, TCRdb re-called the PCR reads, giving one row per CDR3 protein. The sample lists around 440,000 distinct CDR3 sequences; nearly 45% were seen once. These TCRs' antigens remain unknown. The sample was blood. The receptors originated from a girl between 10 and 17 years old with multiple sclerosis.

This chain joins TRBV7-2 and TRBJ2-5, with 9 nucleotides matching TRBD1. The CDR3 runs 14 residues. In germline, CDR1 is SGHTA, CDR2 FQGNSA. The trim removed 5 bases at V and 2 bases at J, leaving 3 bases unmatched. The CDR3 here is CASSTGGAQETQYF. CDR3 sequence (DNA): TGTGCCAGCAGCACAGGGGGCGCACAAGAGACCCAGTACTTC.

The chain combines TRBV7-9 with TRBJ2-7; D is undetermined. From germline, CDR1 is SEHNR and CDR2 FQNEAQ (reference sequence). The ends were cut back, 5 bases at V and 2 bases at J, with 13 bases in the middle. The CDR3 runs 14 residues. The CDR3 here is CASSPKGIAYEQYF. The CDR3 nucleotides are TGTGCCAGCAGCCCAAAAGGGATAGCCTACGAGCAGTACTTC.

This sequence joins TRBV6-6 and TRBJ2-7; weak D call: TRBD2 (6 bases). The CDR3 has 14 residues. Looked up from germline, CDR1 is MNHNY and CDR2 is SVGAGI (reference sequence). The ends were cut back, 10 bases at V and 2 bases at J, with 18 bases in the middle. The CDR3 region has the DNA TGTGCCACCCGACTGCGGGACTTCACCTACGAGCAGTACTTC. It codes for CATRLRDFTYEQYF.

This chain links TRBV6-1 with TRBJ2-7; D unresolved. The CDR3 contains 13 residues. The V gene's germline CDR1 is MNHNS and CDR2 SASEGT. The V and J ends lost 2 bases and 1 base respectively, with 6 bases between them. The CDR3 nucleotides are TGTGCCAGCAGTGAACAGCTTTCCTACGAGCAGTACTTC. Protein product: CASSEQLSYEQYF.

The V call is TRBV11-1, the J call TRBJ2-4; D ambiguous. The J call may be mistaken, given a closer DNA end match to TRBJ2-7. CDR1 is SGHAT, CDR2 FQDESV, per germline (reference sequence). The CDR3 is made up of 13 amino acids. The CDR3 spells CASSGAISYEQYF. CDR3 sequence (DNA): TGTGCCAGCAGCGGAGCTATCAGCTACGAGCAGTACTTC.

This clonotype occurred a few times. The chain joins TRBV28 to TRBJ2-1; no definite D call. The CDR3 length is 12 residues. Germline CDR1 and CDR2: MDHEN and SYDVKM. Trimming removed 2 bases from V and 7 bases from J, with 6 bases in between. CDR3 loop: CASSLVYNEQFF. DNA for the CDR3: TGTGCCAGCAGTTTAGTCTATAATGAGCAGTTCTTC.